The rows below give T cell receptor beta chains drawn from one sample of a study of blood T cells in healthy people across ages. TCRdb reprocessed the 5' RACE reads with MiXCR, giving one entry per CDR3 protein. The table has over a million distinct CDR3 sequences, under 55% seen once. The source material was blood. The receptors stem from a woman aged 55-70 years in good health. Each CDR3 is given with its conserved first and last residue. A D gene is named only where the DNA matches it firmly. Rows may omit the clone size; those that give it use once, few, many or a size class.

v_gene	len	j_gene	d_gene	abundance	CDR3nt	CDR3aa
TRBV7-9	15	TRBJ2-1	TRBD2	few	TGTGCCAGCAGCAGTAGCGGGGGGGTAGGTCTGCAGCAGTTCTTC	CASSSSGGVGLQQFF
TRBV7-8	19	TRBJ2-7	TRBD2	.	TGTGCCAGCAGCTGGGGGCCGGGACTAGCGGGAGAGGTTGGTTCCGAGCAGTACTTC	CASSWGPGLAGEVGSEQYF
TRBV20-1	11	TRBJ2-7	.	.	TGCAGTGCCGCTAGAAAGGGCGAGCAGTACTTC	CSAARKGEQYF
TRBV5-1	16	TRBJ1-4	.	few	TGCGCCAGCAGCTTGGGAAGGTCGCTAGTGGGTGAAAAACTGTTTTTT	CASSLGRSLVGEKLFF
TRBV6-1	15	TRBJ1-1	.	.	TGTGCCAGCAGTGAACTGGGGCGTGGAGGCACTGAAGCTTTCTTT	CASSELGRGGTEAFF
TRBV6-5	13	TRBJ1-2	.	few	TGTGCCAGCAGCTCGACAGCATTCTATGGCTACACCTTC	CASSSTAFYGYTF
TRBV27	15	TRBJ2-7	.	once	TGTGCCAGCAGCCCCACTAGGCCCCCCTCCTACGAGCAGTACTTC	CASSPTRPPSYEQYF
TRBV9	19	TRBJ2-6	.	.	TGTGCCAGCAGTGGCCTGGGGCGGGGAACGTCCTCTGGGACCAACGTCCTGACTTTC	CASSGLGRGTSSGTNVLTF
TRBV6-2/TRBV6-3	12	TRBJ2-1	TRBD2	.	TGTGCCAGCCGACTAGCGGGCAATGAGCAGTTCTTC	CASRLAGNEQFF
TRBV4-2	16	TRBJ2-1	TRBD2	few	TGTGCCAGCAGCCAGACGGGAGGAGGGGTTTACAATGAGCAGTTCTTC	CASSQTGGGVYNEQFF
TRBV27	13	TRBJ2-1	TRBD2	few	TGTGCCAGCAGTCAGGGACTAGCGATTGAGCAGTTCTTC	CASSQGLAIEQFF
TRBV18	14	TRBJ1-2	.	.	TGTGCCAGCTCACCAGGGAAAACCAACTATGGCTACACCTTC	CASSPGKTNYGYTF
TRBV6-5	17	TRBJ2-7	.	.	TGTGCCAGCAGCCCCGGGGTGGAGGGGGCGCTACACTACGAGCAGTACTTC	CASSPGVEGALHYEQYF
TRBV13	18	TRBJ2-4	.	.	TGTGCCAGCAGCTCAGTGTGGGACCGGTCGCTAGCCAAAAACATTCAGTACTTC	CASSSVWDRSLAKNIQYF
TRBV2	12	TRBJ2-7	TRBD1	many	TGTGCCAGCACCGACAGGGCTTACGAGCAGTACTTC	CASTDRAYEQYF
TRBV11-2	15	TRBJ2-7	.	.	TGTGCCAGCAGCTCCTACCGGGACTTCTCCTACGAGCAGTACTTC	CASSSYRDFSYEQYF
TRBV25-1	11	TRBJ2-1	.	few	TGTGCCAGCACCTCAGGTGGTGAGCAGTTCTTC	CASTSGGEQFF
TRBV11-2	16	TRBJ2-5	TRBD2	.	TGTGCCAGCAGCTCGCCGACTAGCGGGAGGAAAGAGACCCAGTACTTC	CASSSPTSGRKETQYF
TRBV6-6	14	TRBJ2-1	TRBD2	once	TGTGCCAGCAGTTACGGGCTAGCGGGAGATGAGCAGTTCTTC	CASSYGLAGDEQFF
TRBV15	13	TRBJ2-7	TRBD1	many	TGTGCCACGAGACAGGGAGTTTCCTACGAGCAGTACTTC	CATRQGVSYEQYF
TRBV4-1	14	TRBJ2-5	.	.	TGCGCCAGCAGCCGGGACGGGACCCAAGAGACCCAGTACTTC	CASSRDGTQETQYF
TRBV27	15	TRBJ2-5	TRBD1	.	TGTGCCAGCACCATGGGGACAGGGGCCCAAGAGACCCAGTACTTC	CASTMGTGAQETQYF
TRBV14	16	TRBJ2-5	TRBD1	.	TGTGCCAGCAGCCAGGAAAGGACAGGGCATCAAGAGACCCAGTACTTC	CASSQERTGHQETQYF
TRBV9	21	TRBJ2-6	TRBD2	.	TGTGCCAGCAGCGTAGCAACGGTTCCGGGACTAGGAACCTCTGGGGCCAACGTCCTGACTTTC	CASSVATVPGLGTSGANVLTF
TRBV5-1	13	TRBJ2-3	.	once	TGCGCCAGCAGTTCACAGGGAGACGATACGCAGTATTTT	CASSSQGDDTQYF
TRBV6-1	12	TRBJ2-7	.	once	TGTGCCAGCAAACGAGGGGAACGCGAGCAGTACTTC	CASKRGEREQYF
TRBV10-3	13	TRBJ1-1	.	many	TGTGCCATCAGCGCCATGGGGAACACTGAAGCTTTCTTT	CAISAMGNTEAFF
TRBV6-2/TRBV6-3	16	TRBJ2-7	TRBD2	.	TGTGCCAGCAGTCCACCGGGACTAGCGGGAGCTGGCGAGCAGTACTTC	CASSPPGLAGAGEQYF
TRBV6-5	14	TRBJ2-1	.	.	TGTGCCAGCAGTTCTCCGGGACTCGACAATGAGCAGTTCTTC	CASSSPGLDNEQFF
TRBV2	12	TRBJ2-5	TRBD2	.	TGTGCCAGCAGCGGGGGGACCACCCGGGTGTACTTC	CASSGGTTRVYF
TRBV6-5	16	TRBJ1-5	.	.	TGTGCCAGCAGCCCTGGGGCGGGGGCAGTCAATCAGCCCCAGCATTTT	CASSPGAGAVNQPQHF
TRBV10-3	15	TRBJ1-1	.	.	TGTGCCATCAGTGAAGCCTTTGGGGGTAGCACTGAAGCTTTCTTT	CAISEAFGGSTEAFF
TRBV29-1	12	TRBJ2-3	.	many	TGCAGCGCAGGCGGGACTACAGATACGCAGTATTTT	CSAGGTTDTQYF
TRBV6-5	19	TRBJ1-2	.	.	TGTGCCAGCAGTTACTCAGGAGGGACTGCCGGCGGGCCTAACTATGGCTACACCTTC	CASSYSGGTAGGPNYGYTF
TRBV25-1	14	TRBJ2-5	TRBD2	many	TGTGCCAGCAGCCCACTAGCGGGAGTAGAGACCCAGTACTTC	CASSPLAGVETQYF
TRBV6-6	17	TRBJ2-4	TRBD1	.	TGTGCCAGCAGTTACCTTACCGGGACAGGGGCCAAAAACATTCAGTACTTC	CASSYLTGTGAKNIQYF
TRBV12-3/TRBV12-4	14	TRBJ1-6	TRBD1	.	TGTGCCAGCATCCAACGGACAGGGAATTCACCCCTCCACTTT	CASIQRTGNSPLHF
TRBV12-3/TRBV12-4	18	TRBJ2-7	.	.	TGTGCCAGCAGTTTCCCACCTGGGGGGTTGGGCTCCTACAATGAGCAGTACTTC	CASSFPPGGLGSYNEQYF
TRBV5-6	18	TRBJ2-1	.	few	TGTGCCAGCAGCTTGGAAGTTGGAGGTCGCCGGGACCGAAATGAGCAGTTCTTC	CASSLEVGGRRDRNEQFF
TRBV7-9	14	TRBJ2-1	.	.	TGTGCCAGCAGCTTAGCGTGGGAGGTCGATGAGCAGTTCTTC	CASSLAWEVDEQFF
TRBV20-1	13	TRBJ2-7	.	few	TGCAGTGCCAATCGGGACCAATCCTACGAGCAGTACTTC	CSANRDQSYEQYF
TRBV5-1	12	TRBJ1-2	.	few	TGCGCCAGCAGCCGGGGCGGGGTCGGCTACACCTTC	CASSRGGVGYTF
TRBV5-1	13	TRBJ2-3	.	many	TGCGCCAGCAGCTTGTGGGGGCAGGATACGCAGTATTTT	CASSLWGQDTQYF
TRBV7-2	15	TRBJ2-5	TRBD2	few	TGTGCCAGCAGCTCCGCCCCGGGACTAGTGCGTGAGCAGTACTTC	CASSSAPGLVREQYF
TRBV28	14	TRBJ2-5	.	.	TGTGCCAGCAGTTTATTAGACCCGTACAATGAGCAGTACTTC	CASSLLDPYNEQYF
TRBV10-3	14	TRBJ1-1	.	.	TGTGCCATCAGTGAGGCGGGTAGTAAGGGTGAAGCTTTCTTT	CAISEAGSKGEAFF
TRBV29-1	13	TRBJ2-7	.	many	TGCAGCGTTGAAGAGCCGGACAACTACGAGCAGTACTTC	CSVEEPDNYEQYF
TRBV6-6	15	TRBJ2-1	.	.	TGTGCCAGCAGTCCCGGGCGGAGAGCCTACAATGAGCAGTTCTTC	CASSPGRRAYNEQFF
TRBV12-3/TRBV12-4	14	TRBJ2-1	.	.	TGTGCCAGCAGTCAAACTAGCCCGTGGGATGAGCAGTTCTTC	CASSQTSPWDEQFF
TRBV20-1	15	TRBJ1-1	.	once	TGCAGTGCTAGAGATGCCCAGCAAATTAACACTGAAGCTTTCTTT	CSARDAQQINTEAFF
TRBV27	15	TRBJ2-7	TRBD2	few	TGTGCCAGCAGTTACAGCGGGAGGAGCTCCTACGAGCAGTACTTC	CASSYSGRSSYEQYF
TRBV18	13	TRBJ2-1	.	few	TGTGCCAGCTCACCGATCAGGTCGGGGGAGCAGTTCTTC	CASSPIRSGEQFF
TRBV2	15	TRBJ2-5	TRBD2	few	TGTGCCAGCGGGACTAGTCCCGGGGAAAAAGAGACCCAGTACTTC	CASGTSPGEKETQYF
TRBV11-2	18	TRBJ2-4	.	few	TGTGCCAGCAGCTTAGTTCTGGACTACCCACTAGCCAAAAACATTCAGTACTTC	CASSLVLDYPLAKNIQYF
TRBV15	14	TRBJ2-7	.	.	TGTGCCACCAGCAGACGGAGGGACAGCGACGAGCAGTACTTC	CATSRRRDSDEQYF
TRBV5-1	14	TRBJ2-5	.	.	TGCGCCAGCAGCCTCTGGACTAAAGATGAGACCCAGTACTTC	CASSLWTKDETQYF
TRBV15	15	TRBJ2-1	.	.	TGTGCCACCAGCGACAGCCCTTCCTCCTACAATGAGCAGTTCTTC	CATSDSPSSYNEQFF
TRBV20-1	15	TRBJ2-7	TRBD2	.	TGCAGTGCGAGTATAGGTAGCGGGAGCTCCTACGAGCAGTACTTC	CSASIGSGSSYEQYF
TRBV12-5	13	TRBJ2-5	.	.	TGTGCTAGTGGTTTGCCTGGATTAGAGACCCAGTACTTC	CASGLPGLETQYF
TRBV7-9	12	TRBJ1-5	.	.	TGTGCCAGCAGCTTAGGACCTCAGCCCCAGCATTTT	CASSLGPQPQHF